The 17 T cell receptor beta chains reported below all come from one sample, sequenced in a study of CD8 T cells in ankylosing spondylitis. Study-wide results and caveats: Under 10 highly homologous variants formed a TCR beta motif that appeared characteristic of ankylosing spondylitis blood.

One entry per CDR3 protein results from TCRdb running MiXCR on the 5' RACE reads. This table has about 440,000 distinct CDR3 sequences, 17% appearing once. Their target antigens are unknown. Specimen: blood, either unsorted or a sorted T cell fraction (not recorded which). The origin of the receptors is a male donor with ankylosing spondylitis.

In DNA form, the CDR3 reads TGTGCCAGCAGTACAGGGATTGCGACTGAAGCTTTCTTT. It specifies CASSTGIATEAFF. The genes are TRBV2 and TRBJ1-1; possible D gene TRBD1, 6 bases. From germline, CDR1 is SNHLY and CDR2 FYNNEI. The V end lost 5 bases, the J end lost 5 bases, and 12 bases lay between the germline ends. The CDR3 has 13 residues.

The chain employs TRBV20-1 and TRBJ2-1; 7 bases are a match to TRBD2. Trimming cost V 2 bases and J 3 bases; bases outside gene matches: 10. This CDR3 is built from 16 residues. The germline V gene encodes CDR1 DFQATT and CDR2 SNEGSKA (reference sequence). CDR3 nucleotide sequence: TGCAGTGCTAGACAGTGGCTAGCGGCGAACTACAATGAGCAGTTCTTC. It yields the protein CSARQWLAANYNEQFF.

Only a few counts were recorded for this clonotype. The chain joins TRBV19 to TRBJ2-1; 16 nucleotides align to TRBD2. The germline CDR1 and CDR2 sequences are LNHDA and SQIVND (reference sequence). The CDR3 has 17 amino acids. The V and J ends lost 2 bases and 9 bases, in that order; junction bases with no gene match: 7. Here the CDR3 DNA reads TGTGCCAGTAGTATAAAGGGACTAGCGGGAGGGCGGGGTGAGCAGTTCTTC. Its translation: CASSIKGLAGGRGEQFF. The full variable domain, completed using reference TRBV19 and TRBJ2-1, is DGGITQSPKYLFRKEGQNVTLSCEQNLNHDAMYWYRQDPGQGLRLIYYSQIVNDFQKGDIAEGYSVSREKKESFPLTVTSAQKNPTAFYLCASSIKGLAGGRGEQFFGPGTRLTVL.

This clonotype was picked up a small number of times. The J gene is TRBJ2-3, the V gene TRBV20-1; 8 bases are shared with TRBD2. CDR1 is DFQATT, CDR2 SNEGSKA, per germline (reference sequence). V dropped 3 bases and J dropped 2; count of bases not matched to a gene: 13. This CDR3 spans 17 amino acids. The CDR3 sequence is CSASHPRGGGLTDTQYF. CDR3 bases: TGCAGTGCTAGCCACCCCCGGGGCGGGGGGCTCACAGATACGCAGTATTTT.

The table lists this clonotype with a few counts. The chain recombines TRBV5-5 with TRBJ1-1, with D possibly TRBD1 on 5 matching bases. Deletions cut 4 bases from V and 3 bases from J, with 10 bases between. CDR3 length: 13 residues. CDR1 is SGHKS and CDR2 is YYEKEE in the germline V gene (reference sequence). The chain's CDR3 is CASSHRGDTEAFF. CDR3 in DNA: TGTGCCAGCAGCCACCGAGGGGACACTGAAGCTTTCTTT.

The table lists this clonotype with a few counts. The J gene is TRBJ1-6, the V gene TRBV5-1, with D maybe TRBD1 (5 bases). The V end was cut by 4 bases, the J end by 8 bases, with 13 bases between. Germline V gene data show CDR1 as SGHRS and CDR2 as YFSETQ. This CDR3 comprises 14 residues. CDR3 sequence: CASSLQVVDSPLHF. CDR3 nucleotides: TGCGCCAGCAGCCTACAGGTCGTCGATTCACCCCTCCACTTT.

This chain uses TRBV7-4 with TRBJ2-7; D uncertain. CDR3 size: 17 residues. Germline V gives CDR1 SGHVT, CDR2 SQSDAQ. Trimming shortened V by 0 bases and J by 2 bases, and 17 bases separated the two germline ends. CDR3 nucleotide sequence: TGTGCCAGCAGCTTAGCGCATGATGGCAGGATCACCTACGAGCAGTACTTC. This sequence encodes CASSLAHDGRITYEQYF.

This clonotype appeared a few times. The chain is built from TRBV5-6 and TRBJ2-1; D call uncertain. The germline V gene has CDR1 SGHDT and CDR2 YYEEEE. Between the trimmed V and J ends, which lost 4 bases and 8 bases, there was a span of 10 bases. The CDR3 is 12 amino acids. CDR3 in amino acids: CASSEARHEQFF. The CDR3 nucleotides are TGTGCCAGCAGCGAAGCCCGCCATGAGCAGTTCTTC.

A few counts support this clonotype. The chain couples TRBV5-6 to TRBJ2-1; 7 bases are shared with TRBD2. The V gene end was trimmed by 0 bases and the J gene end by 2 bases; junction bases not matched to a gene: 5. The CDR3 totals 16 residues. CDR1 is SGHDT and CDR2 is YYEEEE in the germline V gene. CDR3 bases: TGTGCCAGCAGCTTGGCTCTGCGGGGGACCTACAATGAGCAGTTCTTC. Translating it yields CASSLALRGTYNEQFF.

There are a few counts of this clonotype. The rearrangement links TRBV20-1 to TRBJ2-1; possible D gene TRBD2, 5 bases. The V end lost 5 bases, the J end lost 3 bases, and 11 bases lay between the germline ends. The CDR3 sequence is 13 residues long. Germline CDR1 and CDR2: DFQATT and SNEGSKA (reference sequence). The CDR3 DNA sequence: TGCAGTGCTGGTCAAAGCGGCTACAATGAGCAGTTCTTC. It is translated as CSAGQSGYNEQFF.

The chain recombines TRBV3-1 with TRBJ2-6; TRBD1 might be the D (5 bases). The CDR3 spans 16 residues. Germline assignment: CDR1 LGHDT and CDR2 YNNKEL (reference sequence). V was cut by 1 base and J by 9 bases, with 16 bases left in between. The CDR3 loop reads CASSQASRTWGNVLTF. The CDR3 DNA reads as TGTGCCAGCAGCCAAGCGTCTAGGACATGGGGCAACGTCCTGACTTTC.

The chain employs TRBV2 and TRBJ1-5, with D unclear. This CDR3 is built from 14 residues. Germline CDR1 and CDR2: SNHLY and FYNNEI. The V end was cut by 7 bases, the J end by 6 bases, with 16 bases between. CDR3 nucleotide sequence: TGTGCCAGCACAACCCAGGCCGATAGTCAGCCCCAGCATTTT. It encodes CASTTQADSQPQHF.

The rearrangement uses TRBV18 and TRBJ2-3; either TRBD1 or TRBD2 may fit D (6 bases each). Germline V gene lookup returns CDR1 KGHSH and CDR2 LQKENI. V was clipped by 2 bases and J by 4 bases, with 7 bases between them. The CDR3 is made up of 13 amino acids. The CDR3 DNA is TGTGCCAGCTCACCAAGGGGGGCAGATACGCAGTATTTT. It codes for CASSPRGADTQYF.

This rearrangement joins TRBV19 to TRBJ1-5; D gene ambiguous. The CDR3 has 11 residues. V gave up 4 bases and J gave up 14 bases, with 12 bases separating them. The V gene's germline CDR1 is LNHDA and CDR2 SQIVND (reference sequence). The CDR3 nucleotides are TGTGCCAGTAGTAACGGCCGTGGGGAGCATTTT. Translated, it gives CASSNGRGEHF. The variable domain in full, with the rest retrieved from reference TRBV19 and TRBJ1-5, is DGGITQSPKYLFRKEGQNVTLSCEQNLNHDAMYWYRQDPGQGLRLIYYSQIVNDFQKGDIAEGYSVSREKKESFPLTVTSAQKNPTAFYLCASSNGRGEHFGDGTRLSIL.

In its sample, this clonotype was seen a few times. The chain joins TRBV6-1 to TRBJ1-6, with D tentatively TRBD1 (6 bases). The CDR3 consists of 16 residues. V lost 7 bases, J lost 0 bases, and 13 bases lay in between. Germline V lookup: CDR1 MNHNS, CDR2 SASEGT. The CDR3 DNA follows: TGTGCCAGCAAGGTTGGGGGCACCTCCTATAATTCACCCCTCCACTTT. Translated: CASKVGGTSYNSPLHF.

This clonotype showed up many times. The genes are TRBV12-3 or TRBV12-4 and TRBJ1-5; D gene ambiguous. The V end lost 4 bases, the J end lost 2 bases, and 12 bases lay between the germline ends. The CDR3 covers 15 residues. The CDR3 spells CASSWEALGNQPQHF. CDR3 DNA sequence: TGTGCCAGCAGTTGGGAGGCGTTGGGCAATCAGCCCCAGCATTTT.

This clonotype has ten or more counts. V gene TRBV7-9 combines with J gene TRBJ1-5; no definite D call. Germline lookup yields CDR1 SEHNR and CDR2 FQNEAQ (reference sequence). The CDR3 loop spans 14 amino acids. V was shortened by 5 bases and J by 0 bases, with 8 bases between the two germline ends. In DNA form, the CDR3 reads TGTGCCAGCAGCGCAATTTATAGCAATCAGCCCCAGCATTTT. The encoded protein is CASSAIYSNQPQHF.